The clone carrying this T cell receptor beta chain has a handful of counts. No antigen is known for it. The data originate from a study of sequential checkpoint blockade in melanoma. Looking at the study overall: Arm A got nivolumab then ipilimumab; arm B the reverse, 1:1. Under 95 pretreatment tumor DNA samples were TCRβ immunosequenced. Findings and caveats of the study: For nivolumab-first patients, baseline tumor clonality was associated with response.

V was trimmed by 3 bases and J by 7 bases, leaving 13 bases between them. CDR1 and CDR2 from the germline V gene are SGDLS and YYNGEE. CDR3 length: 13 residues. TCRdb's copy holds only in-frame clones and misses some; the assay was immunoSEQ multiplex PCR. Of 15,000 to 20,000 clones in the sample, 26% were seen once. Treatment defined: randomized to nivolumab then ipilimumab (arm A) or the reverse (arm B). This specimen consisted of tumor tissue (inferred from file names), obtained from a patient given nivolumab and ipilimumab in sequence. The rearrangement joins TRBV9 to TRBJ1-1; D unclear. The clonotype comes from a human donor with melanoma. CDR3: CASSDHQFSEAFF. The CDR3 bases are TGTGCCAGCAGCGATCACCAGTTTAGTGAAGCTTTCTTT.